This T cell receptor beta chain comes out of a study of T cell responses to AZD1222 COVID-19 vaccine. Sequencing used immunoSEQ multiplex PCR; TCRdb keeps in-frame clones, though not all of them. The table lists 120,000 or so clones, less than 95% of them singletons. Germline V gene data show CDR1 as SGHRS and CDR2 as YFSETQ. The CDR3 length is 13 residues. Deletions cut 2 bases from V and 4 bases from J, with 9 bases between. The specimen comprised peripheral blood, sampled on day 0 of AZD1222 vaccination. The gene calls are TRBV5-1 and TRBJ1-1, with D possibly TRBD1 on 6 matching bases. The origin of this receptor is an adult in good health. CDR3 in amino acids: CASSLQGRTEAFF. The CDR3 DNA sequence: TGCGCCAGCAGCTTACAGGGCCGCACTGAAGCTTTCTTT.